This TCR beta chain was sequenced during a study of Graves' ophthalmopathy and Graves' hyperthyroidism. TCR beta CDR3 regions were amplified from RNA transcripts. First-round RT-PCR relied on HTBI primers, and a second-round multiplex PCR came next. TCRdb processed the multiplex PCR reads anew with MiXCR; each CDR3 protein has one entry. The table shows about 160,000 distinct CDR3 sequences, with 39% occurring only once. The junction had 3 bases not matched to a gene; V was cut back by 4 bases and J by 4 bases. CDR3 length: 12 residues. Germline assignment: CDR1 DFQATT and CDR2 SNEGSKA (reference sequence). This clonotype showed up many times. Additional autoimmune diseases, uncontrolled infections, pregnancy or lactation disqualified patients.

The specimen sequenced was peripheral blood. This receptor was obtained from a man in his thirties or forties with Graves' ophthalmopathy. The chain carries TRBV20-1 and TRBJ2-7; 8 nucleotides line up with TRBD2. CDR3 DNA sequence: TGCAGTGCTACGGGACTAGGGTACGAGCAGTACTTC. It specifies CSATGLGYEQYF.